The present T cell receptor beta chain was sequenced within a study of blood T cell repertoires in COVID-19. This clone was seen only once. Methods used by the authors: Estimated nucleated cell counts came from reference gene primer amplification. Sequencing used immunoSEQ multiplex PCR; TCRdb keeps in-frame clones, though not all of them. V, J and clone size derive from that table, while D and trimming were established from the DNA sequence. The repertoire has over 40,000 clones, about 89% of them found once; the top ten carry less than 8%. The CDR3 is 12 amino acids. Trimming removed 6 bases at V and 9 bases at J, with 12 bases between. Germline CDR1 SGHAT, CDR2 FQNNGV.

This chain joins TRBV11-2 and TRBJ2-1; unclear D gene. The material sequenced was peripheral blood. The origin of this receptor is a man in his sixties or seventies with active COVID-19. CDR3 in amino acids: CASRNRLGEQFF. CDR3 nucleotides: TGTGCCAGCAGAAATCGACTGGGTGAGCAGTTCTTC.